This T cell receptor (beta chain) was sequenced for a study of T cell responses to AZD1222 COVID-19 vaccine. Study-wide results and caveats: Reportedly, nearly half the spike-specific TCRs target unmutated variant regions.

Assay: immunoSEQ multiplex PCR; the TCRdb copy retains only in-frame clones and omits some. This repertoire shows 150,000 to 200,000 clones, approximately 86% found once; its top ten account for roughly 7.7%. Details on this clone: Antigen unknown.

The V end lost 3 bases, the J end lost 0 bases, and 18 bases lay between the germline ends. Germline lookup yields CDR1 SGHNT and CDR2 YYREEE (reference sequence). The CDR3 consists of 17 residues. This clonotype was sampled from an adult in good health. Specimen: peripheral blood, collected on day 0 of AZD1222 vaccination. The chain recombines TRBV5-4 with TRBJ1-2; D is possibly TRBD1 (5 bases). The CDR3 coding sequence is TGTGCCAGCAGCTATCCTGGGGGGTCCCGAGCTAACTATGGCTACACCTTC. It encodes CASSYPGGSRANYGYTF.